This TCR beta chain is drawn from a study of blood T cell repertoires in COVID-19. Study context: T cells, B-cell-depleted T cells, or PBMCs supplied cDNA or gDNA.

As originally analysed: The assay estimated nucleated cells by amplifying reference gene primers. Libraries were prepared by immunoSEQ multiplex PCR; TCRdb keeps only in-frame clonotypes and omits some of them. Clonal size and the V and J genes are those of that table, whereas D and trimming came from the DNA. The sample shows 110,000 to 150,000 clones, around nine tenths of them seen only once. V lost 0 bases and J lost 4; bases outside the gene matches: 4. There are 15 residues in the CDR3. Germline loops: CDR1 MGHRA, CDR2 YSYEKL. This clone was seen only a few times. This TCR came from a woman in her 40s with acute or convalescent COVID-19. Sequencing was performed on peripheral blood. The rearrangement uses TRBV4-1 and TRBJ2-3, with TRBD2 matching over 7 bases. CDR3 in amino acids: CASSQDLREADTQYF. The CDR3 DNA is TGCGCCAGCAGCCAAGATCTCCGGGAGGCAGATACGCAGTATTTT.